This T cell receptor (beta chain) was observed in a study of T cell responses to AZD1222 COVID-19 vaccine. General study findings and limits: Most donors were white British and more were female, and clonal diversity was possibly underestimated. In all cases, repertoires were sampled only after the peak T cell response.

Sequencing was performed with immunoSEQ multiplex PCR; in TCRdb, only in-frame clones are kept and a portion is missing. This sample carries 140,000 to 150,000 clones, about 92% of them seen once, and the ten largest clones take under 2%. Unmatched junction bases numbered 2, after V lost 4 bases and J lost 10 bases. CDR1 is LGHDT, CDR2 YNNKEL, per germline (reference sequence). The CDR3 loop spans 11 amino acids. Comment on this clone: Its target is unknown.

The chain uses TRBV3-1 (or the pseudogene TRBV3-2) and TRBJ1-1; 8 nucleotides align to TRBD1. The sample was peripheral blood, taken on day 0 of AZD1222 vaccination. The TCR sequence derives from an adult in good health. CDR3 coding DNA: TGTGCCAGCAGCCTGCAGGGGGCAGCTTTCTTT. Translation gives CASSLQGAAFF.